The source of this T cell receptor beta chain is a study of cytotoxic CD8 clonotypes in ibrutinib-treated CLL. Findings and limits, study-wide: Public clonotypes proved infrequent, and on treatment they shrank or remained steady.

Only in-frame clones appear in the TCRdb table, and some are missing; sequencing was by immunoSEQ multiplex PCR. This sample has roughly 23,000 clones, with under 80% found just once. About this clone: What it binds is unknown.

This CDR3 is built from 17 residues. J lost 5 bases, V lost 4 bases, and 11 bases had no gene match. Looked up from germline, CDR1 is SGHNT and CDR2 is YYREEE (reference sequence). The chain recombines TRBV5-4 with TRBJ2-3, with TRBD2 identical over 12 bases. This clonotype was sampled from a human donor with chronic lymphocytic leukemia. The specimen was PBMCs, collected before ibrutinib treatment. The CDR3: CASSMTSGSNLGDTQYF. In DNA form, the CDR3 reads TGTGCCAGCAGCATGACTAGCGGGAGTAATCTGGGAGATACGCAGTATTTT.